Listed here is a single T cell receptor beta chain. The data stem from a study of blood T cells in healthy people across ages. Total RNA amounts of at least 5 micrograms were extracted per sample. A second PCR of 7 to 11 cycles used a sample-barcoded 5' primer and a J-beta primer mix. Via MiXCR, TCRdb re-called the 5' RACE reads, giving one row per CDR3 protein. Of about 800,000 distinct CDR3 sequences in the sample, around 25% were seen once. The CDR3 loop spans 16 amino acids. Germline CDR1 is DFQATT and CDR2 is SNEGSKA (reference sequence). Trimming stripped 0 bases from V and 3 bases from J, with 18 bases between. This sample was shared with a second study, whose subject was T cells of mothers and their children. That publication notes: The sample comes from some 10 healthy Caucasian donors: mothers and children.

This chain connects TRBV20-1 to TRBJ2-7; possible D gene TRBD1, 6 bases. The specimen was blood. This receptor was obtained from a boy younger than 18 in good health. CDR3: CSARDVGTRAGYEQYF. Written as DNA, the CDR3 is TGCAGTGCTAGAGACGTAGGGACAAGGGCTGGCTACGAGCAGTACTTC.